This is a list of T cell receptor beta chains from one sample in a study of T cell responses to AZD1222 COVID-19 vaccine. Sequenced by immunoSEQ multiplex PCR; TCRdb stores in-frame clones only, minus some. This table holds some 150,000 clones, 90% found once. Source: peripheral blood, taken on day 0 of AZD1222 vaccination. The receptors shown here come from an adult in good health. Both conserved end residues are part of each CDR3. A D gene is named only where the DNA matches it firmly. Part of the rows lack a size; the others show once, few, many or a class for expanded clones.

J gene: TRBJ2-7
clone size: .
D gene: .
V gene: TRBV4-3
CDR3 DNA: TGCGCCAGCAGCCAAGCTACAGGGGAGGGGCAGTACTTC
CDR3 protein: CASSQATGEGQYF

J gene: TRBJ2-3
clone size: .
D gene: .
V gene: TRBV7-2
CDR3 DNA: TGTGCCAGCAGCCTTCGCCGCGGCACAGATACGCAGTATTTT
CDR3 protein: CASSLRRGTDTQYF

J gene: TRBJ2-3
clone size: .
D gene: .
V gene: TRBV5-1
CDR3 DNA: TGCGCCAGCAGCTTAGCCGGAGATACGCAGTATTTT
CDR3 protein: CASSLAGDTQYF

J gene: TRBJ1-3
clone size: .
D gene: .
V gene: TRBV9
CDR3 DNA: TGTGCCAGCAGCCCCCGCCCTGGGACCGAAAGGAACACCATATATTTT
CDR3 protein: CASSPRPGTERNTIYF

J gene: TRBJ2-7
clone size: .
D gene: TRBD2
V gene: TRBV10-2
CDR3 DNA: TGCGCCAGCAGTGAGGGAGGGGCGGGAGTCGGATGGGGGCAGTACTTC
CDR3 protein: CASSEGGAGVGWGQYF

J gene: TRBJ2-1
clone size: .
D gene: .
V gene: TRBV10-3
CDR3 DNA: TGTGCCATCAGAGCAGAGAGCTCCTACAATGAGCAGTTCTTC
CDR3 protein: CAIRAESSYNEQFF

J gene: TRBJ1-1
clone size: .
D gene: .
V gene: TRBV2
CDR3 DNA: TGTGCCAGCAGTGAAATACGGCAGCGGGGGGACACTGAAGCTTTCTTT
CDR3 protein: CASSEIRQRGDTEAFF

J gene: TRBJ2-3
clone size: .
D gene: TRBD2
V gene: TRBV19
CDR3 DNA: TGTGCCAGTAGAACTAGCGGGAAGCCAGATACGCAGTATTTT
CDR3 protein: CASRTSGKPDTQYF

J gene: TRBJ1-2
clone size: once
D gene: .
V gene: TRBV4-1
CDR3 DNA: TGCGCCAGCAGCCACGAAGGACAGACCATCTATGGCTACACCTTC
CDR3 protein: CASSHEGQTIYGYTF

J gene: TRBJ2-1
clone size: .
D gene: .
V gene: TRBV11-3
CDR3 DNA: TGTGCCAGCAGCTTAGAGGGGCAGAGGCATTACAATGAGCAGTTCTTC
CDR3 protein: CASSLEGQRHYNEQFF

J gene: TRBJ2-3
clone size: .
D gene: TRBD2
V gene: TRBV27
CDR3 DNA: TGTGCCAGCAGTAAGCGGGAGGGCACAGATACGCAGTATTTT
CDR3 protein: CASSKREGTDTQYF

J gene: TRBJ2-5
clone size: .
D gene: TRBD1
V gene: TRBV13
CDR3 DNA: TGTGCCAGCAGCGGACAGGGTTACCAAGAGACCCAGTACTTC
CDR3 protein: CASSGQGYQETQYF

J gene: TRBJ2-1
clone size: .
D gene: TRBD2
V gene: TRBV14
CDR3 DNA: TGTGCCAGCAGCCAAGCAGCCTTAGGGCTAGCGGACTACAATGAGCAGTTCTTC
CDR3 protein: CASSQAALGLADYNEQFF

J gene: TRBJ1-2
clone size: .
D gene: TRBD1
V gene: TRBV29-1
CDR3 DNA: TGCAGCGTTGAAGTCGGCAGGGGGCTCTTCGACTATGGCTACACCTTC
CDR3 protein: CSVEVGRGLFDYGYTF

J gene: TRBJ2-4
clone size: .
D gene: .
V gene: TRBV30
CDR3 DNA: TGTGCCTGTATTGTCAAAAACATTCAGTACTTC
CDR3 protein: CACIVKNIQYF

J gene: TRBJ2-3
clone size: .
D gene: .
V gene: TRBV2
CDR3 DNA: TGTGCCAGCAGTGAACGAGTAGGTACGCAGTATTTT
CDR3 protein: CASSERVGTQYF

J gene: TRBJ1-6
clone size: .
D gene: .
V gene: TRBV28
CDR3 DNA: TGTGCCAGCAGTTTATTTCGGGGAAGCTCCTATAATTCACCCCTCCACTTT
CDR3 protein: CASSLFRGSSYNSPLHF

J gene: TRBJ1-4
clone size: few
D gene: .
V gene: TRBV12-3/TRBV12-4
CDR3 DNA: TGTGCCAGCAGTCAATTGACCCCCGAAAAACTGTTTTTT
CDR3 protein: CASSQLTPEKLFF

J gene: TRBJ2-1
clone size: .
D gene: .
V gene: TRBV5-8
CDR3 DNA: TGTGCCAGCAGCTTGGGAAATGAGCAGTTCTTC
CDR3 protein: CASSLGNEQFF

J gene: TRBJ1-4
clone size: .
D gene: .
V gene: TRBV3-1/TRBV3-2
CDR3 DNA: TGTGCCAGCAGCCAGCCGAGGGCGGCAACTAATGAAAAACTGTTTTTT
CDR3 protein: CASSQPRAATNEKLFF